The TCR beta chain described here comes from a study of T cell changes during pregnancy in multiple sclerosis. Germline CDR1 and CDR2: MNHNY and SVGAGI (reference sequence). Trimming took 4 bases from V and 7 from J, leaving 10 bases between them. The CDR3 is 12 amino acids. The table lists this clone with a few counts. Measured with immunoSEQ multiplex PCR; TCRdb has only the in-frame clones, and not every one. In the table there are roughly 48,000 clones, around 94% of which are singletons. The chain links TRBV6-6 to TRBJ1-2, with no clear D. This specimen was CD4+ T cells from peripheral blood mononuclear cells, taken in the second trimester of pregnancy. This TCR came from a female donor in good health, enrolled as a control in a pregnancy study. The CDR3 loop reads CASSLKEGGYTF. The CDR3 DNA reads TGTGCCAGCAGTTTAAAAGAGGGTGGCTACACCTTC.